A selection of T cell receptor beta chains follows, all from one sample in a study of regulatory T cells in long-lasting Graves disease. One entry per CDR3 protein, called by TCRdb with MiXCR from the multiplex PCR reads. The sample includes roughly 400,000 distinct CDR3 sequences, around 20% of them seen just once. Sequencing used peripheral blood mononuclear cells (PBMCs), obtained when the disease was refractory, from a patient treated with antithyroid drugs. The receptors originated from a female donor with Graves disease. CDR3s leave out the opening cysteine and the closing phenylalanine or tryptophan. Clone size, where shown, is once, few, many, or a class for clones that have expanded.

J: TRBJ2-2; V: TRBV11-3; size: few; CDR3: ASSLARTTTNTGELF
J: TRBJ2-2; V: TRBV28; size: few; CDR3: ASSLPNTNTGELF
J: TRBJ1-1; V: TRBV2; size: few; CDR3: ASSVQGYTEAF
J: TRBJ2-7; V: TRBV5-4; size: .; CDR3: ASSLGTSGRKVYEQY
J: TRBJ1-6; V: TRBV10-3; size: few; CDR3: AISESPRLGSPLH
J: TRBJ1-3; V: TRBV7-2; size: .; CDR3: ASSLVEQGAQAGNTIY
J: TRBJ1-6; V: TRBV6-2/TRBV6-3; size: .; CDR3: ASSYRDSLYNSPLH
J: TRBJ2-2; V: TRBV4-3; size: .; CDR3: ASSQQLSGTGELF
J: TRBJ2-7; V: TRBV20-1; size: many; CDR3: SARDPASATYEQY
J: TRBJ1-1; V: TRBV7-6; size: .; CDR3: ASSLDPGPVEAF
J: TRBJ2-7; V: TRBV6-2/TRBV6-3; size: few; CDR3: ASSYESYRDRVKYEQY
J: TRBJ2-7; V: TRBV11-2; size: .; CDR3: ASSLAVVGSALYEQY
J: TRBJ2-1; V: TRBV11-2; size: few; CDR3: ASSSYVNEQF
J: TRBJ2-5; V: TRBV28; size: many; CDR3: ASSLGRWRETQY
J: TRBJ2-7; V: TRBV7-9; size: once; CDR3: ASSALAANEEQY
J: TRBJ1-5; V: TRBV20-1; size: few; CDR3: SARWQGSNQPQH